This T cell receptor beta chain was captured in a study of Ad26.COV2.S vaccination and SARS-CoV-2 variants. Of note for this clone: Its cognate antigen is unknown.

General study findings and limits: Post-vaccination breadth of spike-specific CD8+ and CD4+ T cell responses was reportedly substantial. Measurements of TCR breadth and depth may have given underestimates of the total T cell responses.

The table came from immunoSEQ multiplex PCR; TCRdb's copy has only in-frame clones and leaves some out. The table has some 180,000 clones, roughly 87% seen once. V lost 4 bases, J lost 5 bases, and 19 bases lay in between. CDR1 SGHRS and CDR2 YFSETQ come from the germline V gene. CDR3 length equals 15 residues. This specimen was peripheral blood, taken after recovery from COVID-19. The chain uses TRBV5-1 and TRBJ2-7; a possible D gene is TRBD1 (6 bases). The receptor comes from a human donor who had recovered from COVID-19. The CDR3 DNA reads as TGCGCCAGCAGCCCCCTGGTGGGGGCTAGGAACGAGCAGTACTTC. It codes for CASSPLVGARNEQYF.